The present T cell receptor (beta chain) was sequenced within a study of radiotherapy plus CTLA-4 blockade in lung cancer (dated by TCRdb to 2017 to 2018). A note on the overall study: Among enrolled patients, around 18% had an objective response and 30% to 35% reached disease control.

Library generation was performed with the immunoSEQ multiplex PCR assay. The immuneACCESS repertoire file appears here via TCRdb, limited to in-frame rearrangements. These files lack a portion of the clones; in checked studies, under half of the deficit traces to unresolved V genes, and the cause of the others is not known. The sample table shows tens of thousands of clones, and about 73% are seen once. Jointly, the top ten make up about 8.9% of the sample. In this study, focal radiation therapy paired with CTLA-4 blockade (ipilimumab) was tested in patients who had chemo-refractory metastatic non-small-cell lung cancer. Study-wide findings and limitations: The strongest predictors of response were reported to be early dynamic shifts in blood T cell clones along with a rise in serum interferon-beta following radiation. After treatment with radiotherapy and ipilimumab, TCR clones that originated in tumors expanded in peripheral blood.

About this clone itself: Which antigen it targets is not known. Base quality data are lacking; no much larger clone is found one base away.

This clonotype was obtained from a human donor with non-small cell lung cancer who had stable disease on radiotherapy plus ipilimumab. Sequencing used peripheral blood, obtained from a patient treated with radiotherapy plus ipilimumab.

The CDR3 protein sequence reads: CASSPNEGPRGTEAFF. The DNA reads TGTGCCAGCTCACCGAATGAGGGACCCCGGGGGACTGAAGCTTTCTTT. The rearranged segments are TRBV18 and TRBJ1-1, and the D gene may be TRBD1, 5 bases matching. The junction carries 19 bases between V and J, which are trimmed by 3 bases and 5 bases respectively. Reading the germline V gene gives CDR1 KGHSH and CDR2 LQKENI. The CDR3, from cysteine to phenylalanine, totals 16 residues. Just the 48-base CDR3 DNA is kept, in frame starting at base 1.